This T cell receptor beta chain was found in a study of T cell responses to AZD1222 COVID-19 vaccine. Clones were sequenced by immunoSEQ multiplex PCR, and TCRdb holds only the in-frame ones, with some missing. The table lists tens of thousands of clones, around nine tenths of them singletons. Study results and caveats: Spike-specific TCR breadth rose after two AZD1222 doses, and depth rose as well. The repertoires were collected only after the peak T cell response.

Turning to this clone: The antigen remains undetermined.

This sequence was found in an adult in good health. The sample consisted of peripheral blood, taken on day 0 of AZD1222 vaccination.

The DNA of the CDR3 is TGTGCCAGCAGCTTAGGACCAGGGGTAGGCAAAGGGTCACCCCTCCACTTT. The encoded protein is CASSLGPGVGKGSPLHF. The chain recombines TRBV7-2 with TRBJ1-6; the D gene is possibly TRBD1 (6 bases). This CDR3 contains 17 residues. With 1 base removed from V and 10 bases from J, the gap between germline ends came to 20 bases. Germline lookup yields CDR1 SGHTA and CDR2 FQGNSA.